The entry that follows covers one T cell receptor beta chain sequence. This entry comes from a study of control samples from healthy donors and cancer patients. Assay: immunoSEQ multiplex PCR; the TCRdb copy retains only in-frame clones and omits some. In the table there are 70,000 or so clones, around 82% of which are singletons. Sequenced: blood. The TCR sequence derives from a man aged 45-65 years in good health.

This CDR3 is CASSLGGQGTDTQYF. CDR3 DNA sequence: TGTGCCAGCAGTTTGGGCGGACAGGGCACAGATACGCAGTATTTT. V is TRBV28 and J is TRBJ2-3; 7 nucleotides agree with TRBD1. The CDR3 covers 15 residues. The junction had 4 bases not matched to a gene; V was cut back by 3 bases and J by 1 base. The germline CDR1 and CDR2 sequences are MDHEN and SYDVKM.